This T cell receptor beta chain was recorded in a study of blood T cell repertoires in COVID-19. As for the study in general: COVID-19 samples from acute and convalescent phases originated in the United States, Italy and Spain. From T cells, B-cell-depleted T cells, or PBMCs came the material, which was cDNA or gDNA.

TCRdb keeps only in-frame clones here, not all; method: immunoSEQ multiplex PCR. Here the sample spans about 300,000 clones, approximately 88% being singletons. The germline CDR1 and CDR2 sequences are LGHDT and YNNKEL (reference sequence). V lost 2 bases and J lost 1, with 8 bases in between. CDR3 length equals 14 residues. Sequencing used peripheral blood. This clonotype was sampled from a woman in her thirties who had recovered from COVID-19. The chain recombines TRBV3-1 (or the pseudogene TRBV3-2) with TRBJ1-1; D not resolved. The CDR3, as DNA: TGTGCCAGCAGCCAAAGCTTCGGGAACACTGAAGCTTTCTTT. It translates to CASSQSFGNTEAFF.